This T cell receptor (beta chain) was documented in a study of CD8+ T cells in alopecia areata. The sequencing template was cDNA reverse transcribed from extracted RNA. Profiling relied on immunoSEQ multiplex PCR, and the TCRdb table lists in-frame clones only, not all of them. This sample carries just over 150,000 clones, around 71% of them seen once, and the ten largest clones take 0.91%. V lost 4 bases and J 7 bases, leaving 14 bases between the germline ends. This CDR3 spans 13 amino acids. Germline CDR1 SGHRS, CDR2 YFSETQ. Described treatment: oral pan-JAK inhibitor, 5-10 mg twice daily. The chain has TRBV5-1 and TRBJ2-5; tentatively, D is TRBD2 (5 bases). The material was CD4+ T cells sorted from blood, obtained at week 4, from a patient treated with tofacitinib. The TCR was taken from a human donor with alopecia areata. CDR3 sequence (DNA): TGCGCCAGCAGCCCAACGGACGCGGGGACCCAGTACTTC. Translation gives CASSPTDAGTQYF.